This T cell receptor (beta chain) was profiled in a study of technical replicates of blood from a handful of donors. Germline V lookup: CDR1 MNHNY, CDR2 SVGAGI (reference sequence). V was clipped by 2 bases and J by 4 bases; unmatched bases: 5. The CDR3 length is 15 residues. Data came from immunoSEQ multiplex PCR; TCRdb stores just in-frame clones and leaves some out. The sample records more than 9,500 clones, roughly 95% being singletons. This clonotype originated in a human donor in good health. The material sequenced was PBMCs. This chain joins TRBV6-6 and TRBJ2-1, with TRBD2 matching over 7 bases. CDR3: CASSYAGEGYNEQFF. CDR3 bases: TGTGCCAGCAGTTACGCGGGAGAAGGGTACAATGAGCAGTTCTTC.